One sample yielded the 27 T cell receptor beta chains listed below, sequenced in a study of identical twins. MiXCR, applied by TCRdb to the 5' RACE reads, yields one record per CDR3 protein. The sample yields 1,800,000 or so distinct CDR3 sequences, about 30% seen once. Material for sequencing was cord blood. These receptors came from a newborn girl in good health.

The CDR3 protein is CASSAHLQGYTF. CDR3 coding DNA: TGTGCCAGCAGTGCCCACCTACAAGGCTACACCTTC. The chain is built from TRBV25-1 and TRBJ1-2; D not resolved. The germline V gene has CDR1 MGHDK and CDR2 SYGVNS. The CDR3 sequence is 12 residues long. V was cut by 4 bases and J by 8 bases, with 11 bases left in between.

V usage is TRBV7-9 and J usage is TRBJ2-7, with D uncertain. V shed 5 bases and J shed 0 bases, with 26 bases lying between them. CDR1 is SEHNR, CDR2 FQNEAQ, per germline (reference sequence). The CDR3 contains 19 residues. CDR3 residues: CASSPWSIKTSPGSYEQYF. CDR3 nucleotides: TGTGCCAGCAGCCCCTGGTCCATTAAAACCTCTCCTGGCTCCTACGAGCAGTACTTC. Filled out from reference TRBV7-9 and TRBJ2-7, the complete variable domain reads DTGVSQNPRHKITKRGQNVTFRCDPISEHNRLYWYRQTLGQGPEFLTYFQNEAQLEKSRLLSDRFSAERPKGSFSTLEIQRTEQGDSAMYLCASSPWSIKTSPGSYEQYFGPGTRLTVT.

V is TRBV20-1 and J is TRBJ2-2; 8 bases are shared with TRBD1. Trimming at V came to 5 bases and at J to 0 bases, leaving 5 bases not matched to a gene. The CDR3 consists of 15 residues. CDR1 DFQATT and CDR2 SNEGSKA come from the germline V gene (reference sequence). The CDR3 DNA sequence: TGCAGTGCTCCGGACAGGGCCGCGAACACCGGGGAGCTGTTTTTT. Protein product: CSAPDRAANTGELFF.

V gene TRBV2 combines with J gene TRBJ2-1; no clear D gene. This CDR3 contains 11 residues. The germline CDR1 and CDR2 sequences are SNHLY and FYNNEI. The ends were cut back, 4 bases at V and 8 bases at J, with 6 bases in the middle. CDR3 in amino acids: CASSGHDEQFF. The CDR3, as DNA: TGTGCCAGCAGTGGACACGATGAGCAGTTCTTC.

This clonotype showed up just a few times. The CDR3 region is CASSSLAAPTDTQYF. Here the CDR3 DNA reads TGCGCCAGCAGCTCACTAGCGGCGCCCACAGATACGCAGTATTTT. The V gene is TRBV5-1, the J gene TRBJ2-3; 8 bases are a match to TRBD2. The CDR3 runs to 15 residues. CDR1 SGHRS and CDR2 YFSETQ come from the germline V gene. J gave up 2 bases and V 3 bases, and 5 bases lay outside the gene matches.

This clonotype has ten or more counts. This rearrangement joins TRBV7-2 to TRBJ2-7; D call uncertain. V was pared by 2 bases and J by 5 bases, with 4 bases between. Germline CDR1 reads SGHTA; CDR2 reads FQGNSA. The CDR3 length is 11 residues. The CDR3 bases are TGTGCCAGCAGCTTATACCACGAGCAGTACTTC. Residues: CASSLYHEQYF. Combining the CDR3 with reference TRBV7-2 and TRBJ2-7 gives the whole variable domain GAGVSQSPSNKVTEKGKDVELRCDPISGHTALYWYRQSLGQGLEFLIYFQGNSAPDKSGLPSDRFSAERTGGSVSTLTIQRTQQEDSAVYLCASSLYHEQYFGPGTRLTVT.

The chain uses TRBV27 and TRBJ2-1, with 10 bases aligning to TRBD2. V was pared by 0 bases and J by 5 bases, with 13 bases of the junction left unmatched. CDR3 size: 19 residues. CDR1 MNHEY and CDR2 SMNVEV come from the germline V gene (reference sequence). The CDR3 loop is CASSLSSAGLAGVHNEQFF. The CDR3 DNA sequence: TGTGCCAGCAGTTTATCTTCCGCGGGTCTAGCGGGAGTCCACAATGAGCAGTTCTTC.

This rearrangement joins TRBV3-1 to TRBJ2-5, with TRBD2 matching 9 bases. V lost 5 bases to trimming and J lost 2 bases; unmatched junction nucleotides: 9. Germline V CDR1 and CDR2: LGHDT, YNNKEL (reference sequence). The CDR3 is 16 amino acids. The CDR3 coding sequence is TGTGCCAGCAGCGCCCGGGGTAGCGGGGGTCAAGAGACCCAGTACTTC. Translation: CASSARGSGGQETQYF.

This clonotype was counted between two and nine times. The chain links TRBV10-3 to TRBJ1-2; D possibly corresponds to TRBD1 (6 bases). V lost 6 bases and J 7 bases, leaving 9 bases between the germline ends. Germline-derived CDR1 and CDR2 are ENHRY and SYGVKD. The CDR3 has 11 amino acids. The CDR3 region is CAIRTGFGYTF. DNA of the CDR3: TGTGCCATCAGGACAGGTTTTGGCTACACCTTC.

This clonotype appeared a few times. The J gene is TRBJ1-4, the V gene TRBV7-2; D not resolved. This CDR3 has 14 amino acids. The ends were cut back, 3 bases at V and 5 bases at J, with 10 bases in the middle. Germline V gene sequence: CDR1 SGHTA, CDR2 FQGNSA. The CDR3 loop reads CASSFEGRNEKLFF. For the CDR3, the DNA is TGTGCCAGCAGCTTTGAAGGGAGGAATGAAAAACTGTTTTTT.

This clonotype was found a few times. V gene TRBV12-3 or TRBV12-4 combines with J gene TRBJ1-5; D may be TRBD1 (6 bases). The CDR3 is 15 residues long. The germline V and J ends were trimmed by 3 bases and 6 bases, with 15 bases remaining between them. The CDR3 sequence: CASSLEQGRSQPQHF. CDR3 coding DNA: TGTGCCAGCAGTTTGGAACAGGGACGAAGTCAGCCCCAGCATTTT.

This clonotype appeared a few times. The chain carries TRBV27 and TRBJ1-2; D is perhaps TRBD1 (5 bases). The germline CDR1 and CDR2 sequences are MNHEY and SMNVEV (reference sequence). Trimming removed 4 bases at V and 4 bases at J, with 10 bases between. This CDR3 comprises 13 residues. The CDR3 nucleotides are TGTGCCAGCAGTTCGACAGCCTTCTATGGCTACACCTTC. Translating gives CASSSTAFYGYTF.

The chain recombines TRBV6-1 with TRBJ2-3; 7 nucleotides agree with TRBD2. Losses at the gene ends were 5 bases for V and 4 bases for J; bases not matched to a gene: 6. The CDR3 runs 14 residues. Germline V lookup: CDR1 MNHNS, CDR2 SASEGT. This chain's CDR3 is CASSSGLVADTQYF. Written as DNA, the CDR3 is TGTGCCAGCAGTTCAGGACTAGTTGCAGATACGCAGTATTTT.

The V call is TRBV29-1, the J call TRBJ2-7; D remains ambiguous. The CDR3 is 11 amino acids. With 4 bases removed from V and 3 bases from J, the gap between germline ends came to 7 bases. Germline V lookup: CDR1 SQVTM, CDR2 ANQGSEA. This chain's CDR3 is CSVGVLYEQYF. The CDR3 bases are TGCAGCGTTGGAGTACTCTACGAGCAGTACTTC.

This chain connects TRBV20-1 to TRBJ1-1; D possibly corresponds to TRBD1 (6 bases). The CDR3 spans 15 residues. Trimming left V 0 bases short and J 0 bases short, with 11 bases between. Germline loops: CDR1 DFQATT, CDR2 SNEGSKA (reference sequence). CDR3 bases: TGCAGTGCTAGAGATGCAGAGGGGGTGAACACTGAAGCTTTCTTT. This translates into CSARDAEGVNTEAFF.

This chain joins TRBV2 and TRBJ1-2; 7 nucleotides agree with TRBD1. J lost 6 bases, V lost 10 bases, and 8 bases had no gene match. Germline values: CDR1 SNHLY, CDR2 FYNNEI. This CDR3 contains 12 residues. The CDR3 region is CATTTGFHGYTF. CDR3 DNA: TGTGCCACCACGACAGGGTTCCATGGCTACACCTTC.

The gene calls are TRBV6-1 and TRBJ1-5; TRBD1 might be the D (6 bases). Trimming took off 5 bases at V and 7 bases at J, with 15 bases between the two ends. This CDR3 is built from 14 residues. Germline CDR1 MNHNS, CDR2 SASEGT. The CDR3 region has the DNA TGTGCCAGCAGTAATACAGGGTTAGGACAGCCCCAGCATTTT. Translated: CASSNTGLGQPQHF.

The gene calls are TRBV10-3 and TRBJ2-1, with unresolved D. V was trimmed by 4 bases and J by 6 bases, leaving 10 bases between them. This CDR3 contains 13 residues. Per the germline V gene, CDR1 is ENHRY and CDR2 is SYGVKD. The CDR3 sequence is CAISAVDFNEQFF. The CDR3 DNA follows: TGTGCCATCAGTGCCGTGGATTTCAATGAGCAGTTCTTC.

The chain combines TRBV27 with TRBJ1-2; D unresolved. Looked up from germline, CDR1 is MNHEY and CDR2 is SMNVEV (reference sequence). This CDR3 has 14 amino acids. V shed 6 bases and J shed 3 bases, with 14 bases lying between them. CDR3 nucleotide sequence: TGTGCCAGCAGCCTAGCGTGGACCGACTATGGCTACACCTTC. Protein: CASSLAWTDYGYTF.

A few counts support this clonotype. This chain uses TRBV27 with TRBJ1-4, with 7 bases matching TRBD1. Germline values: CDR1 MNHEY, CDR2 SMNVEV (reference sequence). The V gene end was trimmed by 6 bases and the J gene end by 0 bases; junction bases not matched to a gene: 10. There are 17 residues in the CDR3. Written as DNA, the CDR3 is TGTGCCAGCAGCAGACGACAGGGCCGAGCAACTAATGAAAAACTGTTTTTT. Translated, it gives CASSRRQGRATNEKLFF.

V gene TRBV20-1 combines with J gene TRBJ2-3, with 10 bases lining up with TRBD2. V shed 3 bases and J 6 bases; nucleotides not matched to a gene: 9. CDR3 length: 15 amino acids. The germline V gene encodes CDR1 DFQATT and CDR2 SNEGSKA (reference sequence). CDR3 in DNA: TGCAGTGCTAGGAAAAGCGGGAGGGCCCCCGATACGCAGTATTTT. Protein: CSARKSGRAPDTQYF.

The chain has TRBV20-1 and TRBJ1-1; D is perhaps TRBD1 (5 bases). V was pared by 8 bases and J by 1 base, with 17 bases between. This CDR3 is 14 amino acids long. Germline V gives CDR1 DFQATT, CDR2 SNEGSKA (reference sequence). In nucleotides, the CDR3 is TGCAGTTCACGGCTGACAGACCGGAACACTGAAGCTTTCTTT. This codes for CSSRLTDRNTEAFF.

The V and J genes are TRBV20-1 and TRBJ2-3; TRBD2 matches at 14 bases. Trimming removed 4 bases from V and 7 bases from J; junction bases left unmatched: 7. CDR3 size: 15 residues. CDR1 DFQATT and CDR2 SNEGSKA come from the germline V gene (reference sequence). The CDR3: CSAIRGLAGGNTQYF. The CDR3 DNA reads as TGCAGTGCTATTAGAGGACTAGCGGGAGGTAATACGCAGTATTTT.

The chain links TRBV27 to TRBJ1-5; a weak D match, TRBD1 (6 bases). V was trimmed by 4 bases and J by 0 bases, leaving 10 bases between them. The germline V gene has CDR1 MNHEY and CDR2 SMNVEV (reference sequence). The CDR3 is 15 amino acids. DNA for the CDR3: TGTGCCAGCAGTTCGGGACACCATAGCAATCAGCCCCAGCATTTT. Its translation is CASSSGHHSNQPQHF.

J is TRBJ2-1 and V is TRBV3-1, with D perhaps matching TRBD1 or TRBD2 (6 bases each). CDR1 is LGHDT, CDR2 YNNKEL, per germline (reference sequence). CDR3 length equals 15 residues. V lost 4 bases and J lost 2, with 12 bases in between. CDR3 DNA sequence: TGTGCCAGCAGCCCGGAGGGACACACCTACAATGAGCAGTTCTTC. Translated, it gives CASSPEGHTYNEQFF.

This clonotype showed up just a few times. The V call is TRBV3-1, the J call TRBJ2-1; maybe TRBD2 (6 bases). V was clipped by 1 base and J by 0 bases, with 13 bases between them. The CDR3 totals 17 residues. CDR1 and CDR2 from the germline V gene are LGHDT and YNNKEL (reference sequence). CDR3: CASSQALAWSSYNEQFF. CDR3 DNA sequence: TGTGCCAGCAGCCAAGCCCTAGCGTGGAGCTCCTACAATGAGCAGTTCTTC.

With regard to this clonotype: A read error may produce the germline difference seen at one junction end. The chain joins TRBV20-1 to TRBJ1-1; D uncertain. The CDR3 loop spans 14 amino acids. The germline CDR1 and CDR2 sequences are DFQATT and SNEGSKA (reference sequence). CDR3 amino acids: CSADTWPTNTEAFF. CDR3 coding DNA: TGCAGTGCTGACACTTGGCCTACCAACACTGAGGCTTTCTTT.